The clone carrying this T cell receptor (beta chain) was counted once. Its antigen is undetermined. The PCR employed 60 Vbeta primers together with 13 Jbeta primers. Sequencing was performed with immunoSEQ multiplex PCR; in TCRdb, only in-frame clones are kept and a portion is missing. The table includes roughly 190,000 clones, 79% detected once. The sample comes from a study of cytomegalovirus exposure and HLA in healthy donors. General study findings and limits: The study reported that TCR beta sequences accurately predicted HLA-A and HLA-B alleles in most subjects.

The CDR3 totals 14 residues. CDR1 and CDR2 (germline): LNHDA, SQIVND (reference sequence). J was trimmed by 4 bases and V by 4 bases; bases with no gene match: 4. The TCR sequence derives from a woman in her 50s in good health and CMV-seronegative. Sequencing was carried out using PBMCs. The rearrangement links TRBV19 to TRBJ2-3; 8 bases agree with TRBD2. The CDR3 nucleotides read TGTGCCAGTAGTACCAGCGGGAGAGCAGATACGCAGTATTTT. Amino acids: CASSTSGRADTQYF.